This T cell receptor beta chain is drawn from a study of blood T cells in healthy people across ages. Regarding the study as a whole: Researchers deemed the diversity estimates from one million T cells underestimates. A strong correlation was found between TCR beta diversity and the percentage of naive T cells.

Using a J-beta primer mix together with a sample-barcoded 5' primer, a second PCR was run for about 6 to 12 cycles. Via MiXCR, TCRdb re-called the 5' RACE reads, giving one row per CDR3 protein. Of almost 800,000 distinct CDR3 sequences listed, 58% are singletons. This CDR3 has 15 amino acids. Germline CDR1 SEHNR, CDR2 FQNEAQ (reference sequence). With V trimmed by 5 bases and J by 5 bases, 12 bases remained unmatched. As for this clonotype: The antigen remains undetermined.

This receptor was identified in a man aged 30 to 39 in good health. The chain has TRBV7-9 and TRBJ2-7; TRBD1 matches at 7 bases. The sequencing sample was made of blood. DNA for the CDR3: TGTGCCAGCAGCCCAAGGGACAGTCGTAGGGACGAGCAGTACTTC. Its protein is CASSPRDSRRDEQYF.